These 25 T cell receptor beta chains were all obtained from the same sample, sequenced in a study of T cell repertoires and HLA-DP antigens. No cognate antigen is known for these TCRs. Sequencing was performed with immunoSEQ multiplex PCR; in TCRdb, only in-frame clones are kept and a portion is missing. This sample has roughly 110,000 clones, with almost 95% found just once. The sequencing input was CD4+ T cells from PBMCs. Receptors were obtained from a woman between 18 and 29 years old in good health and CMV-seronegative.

The CDR3, as DNA: TGTGCCAGCAGCTTGGCTCTCCGGACAGGTCTCGTACAAGAGACCCAGTACTTC. Translated: CASSLALRTGLVQETQYF. The gene calls are TRBV5-5 and TRBJ2-5; 7 nucleotides line up with TRBD1. The ends lost 0 bases at V and 2 bases at J; junction bases unmatched: 13. This CDR3 is built from 18 residues. The germline V gene encodes CDR1 SGHKS and CDR2 YYEKEE (reference sequence).

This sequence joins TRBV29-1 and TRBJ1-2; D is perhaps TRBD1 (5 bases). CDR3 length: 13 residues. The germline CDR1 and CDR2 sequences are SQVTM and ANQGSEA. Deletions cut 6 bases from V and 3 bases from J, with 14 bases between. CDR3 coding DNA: TGCAGCGTCGCGGGGGTGGCCTACTATGGCTACACCTTC. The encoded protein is CSVAGVAYYGYTF.

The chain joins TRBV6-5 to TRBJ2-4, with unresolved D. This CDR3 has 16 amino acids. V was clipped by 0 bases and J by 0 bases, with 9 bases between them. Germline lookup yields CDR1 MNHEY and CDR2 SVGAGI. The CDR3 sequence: CASSYSNSLAKNIQYF. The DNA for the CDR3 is TGTGCCAGCAGTTACTCGAATAGTTTAGCCAAAAACATTCAGTACTTC.

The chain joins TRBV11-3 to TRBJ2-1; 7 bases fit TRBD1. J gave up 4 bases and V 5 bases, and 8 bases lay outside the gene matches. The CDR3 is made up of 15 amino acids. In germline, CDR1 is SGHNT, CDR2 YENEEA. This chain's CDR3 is CASSNRQGSYNEQFF. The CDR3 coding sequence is TGTGCCAGCAGCAACAGACAGGGTAGTTACAATGAGCAGTTCTTC.

The CDR3 protein is CASSHTGTGANYGYTF. In nucleotides, the CDR3 is TGTGCCAGCAGTCACACCGGGACAGGGGCTAACTATGGCTACACCTTC. The chain combines TRBV7-9 with TRBJ1-2, with TRBD1 identical over 10 bases. This CDR3 has 16 residues. Losses at the gene ends were 6 bases for V and 0 bases for J; bases not matched to a gene: 7. Looked up from germline, CDR1 is SEHNR and CDR2 is FQNEAQ (reference sequence).

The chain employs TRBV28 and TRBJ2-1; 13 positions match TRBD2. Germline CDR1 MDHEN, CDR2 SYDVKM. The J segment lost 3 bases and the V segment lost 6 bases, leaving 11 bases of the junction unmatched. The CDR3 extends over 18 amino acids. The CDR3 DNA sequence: TGTGCCAGCAGCTCACCTAGGACTAGCGGGAGTTACTACAATGAGCAGTTCTTC. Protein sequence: CASSSPRTSGSYYNEQFF.

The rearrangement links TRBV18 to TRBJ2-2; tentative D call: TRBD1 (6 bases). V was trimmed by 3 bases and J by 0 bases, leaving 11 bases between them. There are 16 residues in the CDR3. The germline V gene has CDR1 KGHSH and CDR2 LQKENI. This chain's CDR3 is CASSPSGTTNTGELFF. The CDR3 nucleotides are TGTGCCAGCTCACCTTCCGGGACAACGAACACCGGGGAGCTGTTTTTT.

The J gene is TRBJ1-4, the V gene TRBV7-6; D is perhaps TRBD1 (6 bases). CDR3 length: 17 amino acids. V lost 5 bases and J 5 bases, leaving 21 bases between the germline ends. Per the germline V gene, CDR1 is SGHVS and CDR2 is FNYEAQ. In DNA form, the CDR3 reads TGTGCCAGCAGCCTGGGTCCCAAGGGGGGTTCGAATGAAAAACTGTTTTTT. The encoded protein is CASSLGPKGGSNEKLFF.

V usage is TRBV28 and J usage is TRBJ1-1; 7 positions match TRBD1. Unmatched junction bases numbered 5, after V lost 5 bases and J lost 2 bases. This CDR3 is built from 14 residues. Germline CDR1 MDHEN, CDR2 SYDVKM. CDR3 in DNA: TGTGCCAGCAGTCACAGGGGACATAACACTGAAGCTTTCTTT. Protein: CASSHRGHNTEAFF.

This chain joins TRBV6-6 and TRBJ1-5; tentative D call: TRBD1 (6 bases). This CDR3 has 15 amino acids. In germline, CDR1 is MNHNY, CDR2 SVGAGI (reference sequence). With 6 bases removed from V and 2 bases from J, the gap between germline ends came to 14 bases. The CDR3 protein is CASSRTGMGNQPQHF. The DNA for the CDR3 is TGTGCCAGCAGCCGTACAGGGATGGGCAATCAGCCCCAGCATTTT.

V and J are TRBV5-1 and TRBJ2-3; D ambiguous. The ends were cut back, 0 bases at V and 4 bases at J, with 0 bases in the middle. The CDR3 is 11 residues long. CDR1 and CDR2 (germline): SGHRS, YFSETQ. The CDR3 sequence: CASSLADTQYF. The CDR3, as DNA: TGCGCCAGCAGCTTGGCAGATACGCAGTATTTT.

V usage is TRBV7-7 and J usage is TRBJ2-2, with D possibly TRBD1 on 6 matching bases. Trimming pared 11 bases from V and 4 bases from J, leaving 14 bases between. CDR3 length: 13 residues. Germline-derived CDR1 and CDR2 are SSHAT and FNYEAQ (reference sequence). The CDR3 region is CAAQGLGTGELFF. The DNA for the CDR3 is TGTGCCGCCCAGGGGCTGGGCACCGGGGAGCTGTTTTTT.

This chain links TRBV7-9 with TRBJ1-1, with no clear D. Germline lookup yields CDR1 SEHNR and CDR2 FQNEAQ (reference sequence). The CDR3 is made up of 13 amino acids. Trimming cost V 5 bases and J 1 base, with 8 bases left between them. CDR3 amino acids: CASSLIQNTEAFF. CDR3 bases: TGTGCCAGCAGCCTAATCCAGAACACTGAAGCTTTCTTT.

CDR3 region: CASSLVRGDTGELFF. The CDR3 DNA sequence: TGCGCCAGCAGCTTGGTGCGGGGTGACACCGGGGAGCTGTTTTTT. The genes are TRBV5-1 and TRBJ2-2; perhaps TRBD2 as D (6 bases). The CDR3 loop spans 15 amino acids. Germline CDR1 is SGHRS and CDR2 is YFSETQ. The V gene lost 0 bases and the J gene lost 3 bases, with 9 bases spanning the gap.

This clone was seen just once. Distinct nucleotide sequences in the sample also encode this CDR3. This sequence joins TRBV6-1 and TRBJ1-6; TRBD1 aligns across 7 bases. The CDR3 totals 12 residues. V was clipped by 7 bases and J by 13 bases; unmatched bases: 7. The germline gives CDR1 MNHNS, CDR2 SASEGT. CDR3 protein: CASNRQGSPLHF. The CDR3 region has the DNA TGTGCCAGCAATAGACAGGGTTCGCCCCTCCACTTT.

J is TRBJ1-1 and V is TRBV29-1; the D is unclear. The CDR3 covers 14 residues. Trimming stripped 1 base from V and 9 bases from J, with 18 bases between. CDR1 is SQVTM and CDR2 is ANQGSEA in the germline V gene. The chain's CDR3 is CSVEGKVQTSKAFF. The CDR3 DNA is TGCAGCGTTGAAGGAAAGGTCCAAACCTCGAAAGCTTTCTTT.

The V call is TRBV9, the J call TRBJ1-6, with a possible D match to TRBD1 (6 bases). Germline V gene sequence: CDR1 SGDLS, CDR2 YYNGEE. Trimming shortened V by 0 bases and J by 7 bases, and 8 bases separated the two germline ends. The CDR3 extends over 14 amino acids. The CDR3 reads CASSVAGENSPLHF. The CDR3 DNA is TGTGCCAGCAGCGTAGCAGGGGAGAATTCACCCCTCCACTTT. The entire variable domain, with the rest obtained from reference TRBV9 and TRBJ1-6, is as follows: DSGVTQTPKHLITATGQRVTLRCSPRSGDLSVYWYQQSLDQGLQFLIQYYNGEERAKGNILERFSAQQFPDLHSELNLSSLELGDSALYFCASSVAGENSPLHFGNGTRLTVT.

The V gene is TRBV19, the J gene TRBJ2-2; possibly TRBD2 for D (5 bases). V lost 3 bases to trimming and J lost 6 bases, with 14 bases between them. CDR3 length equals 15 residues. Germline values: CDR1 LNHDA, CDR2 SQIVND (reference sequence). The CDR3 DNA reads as TGTGCCAGTAGTATTGGAGGACTCCTTTCCGGGGAGCTGTTTTTT. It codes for CASSIGGLLSGELFF. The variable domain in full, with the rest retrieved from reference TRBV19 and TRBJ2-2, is DGGITQSPKYLFRKEGQNVTLSCEQNLNHDAMYWYRQDPGQGLRLIYYSQIVNDFQKGDIAEGYSVSREKKESFPLTVTSAQKNPTAFYLCASSIGGLLSGELFFGEGSRLTVL.

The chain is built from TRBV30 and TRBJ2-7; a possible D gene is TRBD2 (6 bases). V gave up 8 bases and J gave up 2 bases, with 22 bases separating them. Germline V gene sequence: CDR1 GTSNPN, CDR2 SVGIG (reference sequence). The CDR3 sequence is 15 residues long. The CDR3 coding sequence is TGTGCCCTGGAGGGAGGACCCAGCAGGGCCTACGAGCAGTACTTC. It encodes CALEGGPSRAYEQYF.

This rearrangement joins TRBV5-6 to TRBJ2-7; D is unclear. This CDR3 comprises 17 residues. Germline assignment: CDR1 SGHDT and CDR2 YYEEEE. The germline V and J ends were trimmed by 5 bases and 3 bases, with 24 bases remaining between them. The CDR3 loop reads CASSSSMPRSLLYEQYV. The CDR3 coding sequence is TGTGCCAGCAGTTCCTCCATGCCCCGATCCCTCCTCTACGAGCAGTACGTC.

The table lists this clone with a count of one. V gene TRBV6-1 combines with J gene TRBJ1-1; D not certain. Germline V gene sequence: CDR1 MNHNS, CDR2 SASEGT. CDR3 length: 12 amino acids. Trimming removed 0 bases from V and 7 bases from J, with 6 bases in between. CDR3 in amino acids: CASSEAGIEAFF. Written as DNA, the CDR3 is TGTGCCAGCAGTGAAGCGGGCATTGAAGCTTTCTTT.

The chain's CDR3 is CASSYAGTGISPLHF. The CDR3 coding sequence is TGTGCCAGCAGTTACGCAGGGACAGGGATTTCACCCCTCCACTTT. The J gene is TRBJ1-6, the V gene TRBV6-5; 9 nucleotides match TRBD1. The length of the CDR3 is 15 residues. After removal of 2 bases from V and 9 bases from J, the junction contained 5 bases not matched to a gene. Germline V gene data show CDR1 as MNHEY and CDR2 as SVGAGI.

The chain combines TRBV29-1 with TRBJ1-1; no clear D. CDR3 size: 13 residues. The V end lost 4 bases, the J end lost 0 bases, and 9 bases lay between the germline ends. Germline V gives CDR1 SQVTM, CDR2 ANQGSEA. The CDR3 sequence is CSVGPQVNTEAFF. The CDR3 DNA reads TGCAGCGTTGGCCCCCAGGTGAACACTGAAGCTTTCTTT.

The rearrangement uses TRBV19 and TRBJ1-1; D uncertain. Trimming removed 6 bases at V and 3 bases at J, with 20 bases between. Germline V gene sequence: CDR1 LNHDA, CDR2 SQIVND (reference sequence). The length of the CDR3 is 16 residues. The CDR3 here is CASSPREARTYTEAFF. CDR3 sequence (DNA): TGTGCCAGTAGCCCTCGCGAGGCCAGGACGTACACTGAAGCTTTCTTT.

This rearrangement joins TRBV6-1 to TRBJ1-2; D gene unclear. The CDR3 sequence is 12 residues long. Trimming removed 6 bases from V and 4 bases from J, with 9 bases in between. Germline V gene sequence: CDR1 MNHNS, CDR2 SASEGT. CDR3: CASSNQFYGYTF. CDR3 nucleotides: TGTGCCAGCAGCAACCAGTTCTATGGCTACACCTTC.